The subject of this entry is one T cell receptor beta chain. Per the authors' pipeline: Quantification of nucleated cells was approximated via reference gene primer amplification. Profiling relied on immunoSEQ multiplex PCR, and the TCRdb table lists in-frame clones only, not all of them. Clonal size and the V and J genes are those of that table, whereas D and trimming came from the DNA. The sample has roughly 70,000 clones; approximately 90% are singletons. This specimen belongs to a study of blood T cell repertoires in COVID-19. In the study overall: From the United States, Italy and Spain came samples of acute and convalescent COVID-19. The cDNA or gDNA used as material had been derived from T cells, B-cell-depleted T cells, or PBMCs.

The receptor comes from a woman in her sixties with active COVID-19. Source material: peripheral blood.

The CDR3: CASRKTYNEKLFF. The CDR3 DNA sequence: TGTGCCAGCAGGAAAACATATAATGAAAAACTGTTTTTT. V gene TRBV6-5 combines with J gene TRBJ1-4; D is ambiguous. V was trimmed by 6 bases and J by 4 bases, leaving 9 bases between them. Germline V gene data show CDR1 as MNHEY and CDR2 as SVGAGI. The CDR3 has 13 amino acids.